What follows describes a single T cell receptor (beta chain). What it recognizes is unknown. Deletions cut 4 bases from V and 6 bases from J, with 8 bases between. The germline V gene encodes CDR1 SQVTM and CDR2 ANQGSEA. There are 11 residues in the CDR3. Generated by immunoSEQ multiplex PCR, the TCRdb table keeps only in-frame clones and is missing some. The sample holds more than 65,000 clones; approximately 87% are singletons and the top ten take about 7.7%. The data were obtained in a study of T cell responses to AZD1222 COVID-19 vaccine. Study results and caveats: Two AZD1222 administrations were followed by greater Spike-specific TCR breadth and depth. Targets within unmutated variant regions were reportedly found for nearly half of spike-specific TCRs.

The sequence derives from an adult in good health. This chain uses TRBV29-1 with TRBJ2-3; weak D call: TRBD1 (5 bases). Sample: peripheral blood, taken on day 0 of AZD1222 vaccination. The CDR3 sequence is CSVAGSDTQYF. CDR3 bases: TGCAGCGTTGCAGGGTCTGATACGCAGTATTTT.